Listed below are T cell receptor beta chains from one sample, sequenced in a study of T cell responses to AZD1222 COVID-19 vaccine. Only in-frame clones appear in the TCRdb table, and some are missing; sequencing was by immunoSEQ multiplex PCR. The data contain 150,000 to 200,000 clones, almost 95% of them singletons. This specimen consisted of peripheral blood, obtained on day 0 of AZD1222 vaccination. These receptors were obtained from an adult in good health. The CDR3 runs from the conserved cysteine through the conserved F or W. D genes are given only for firm matches. Clone size, where shown, is once, few, many, or a class for clones that have expanded.

V gene	clone size	J gene	D gene	CDR3 protein	CDR3 DNA
TRBV12-3/TRBV12-4	-	TRBJ1-2	-	CASRSRGGYTF	TGTGCCAGCCGTAGTAGAGGTGGCTACACCTTC
TRBV4-3	-	TRBJ1-3	-	CASSPQGSGNTIYF	TGCGCCAGCAGCCCACAGGGTTCTGGAAACACCATATATTTT
TRBV28	-	TRBJ1-1	-	CASSDTGWGSTEAFF	TGTGCCAGCAGCGACACCGGATGGGGGAGTACTGAAGCTTTCTTT
TRBV4-3	-	TRBJ2-1	TRBD1	CASITEGQGTPSHEQFF	TGCGCCAGCATCACCGAAGGACAGGGAACTCCTTCACATGAGCAGTTCTTC
TRBV27	-	TRBJ1-4	TRBD1	CASSLYNPGRTGGKLFF	TGTGCCAGCAGTTTATACAACCCTGGGCGGACAGGGGGAAAACTGTTTTTT
TRBV18	-	TRBJ1-2	-	CASSPVWAYGYTF	TGTGCCAGCTCACCAGTGTGGGCCTATGGCTACACCTTC
TRBV11-2	-	TRBJ2-7	-	CASSLAQASSYEQYF	TGTGCCAGCAGCTTAGCCCAGGCCAGCTCCTACGAGCAGTACTTC
TRBV5-4	-	TRBJ2-1	TRBD2	CASSKGLAGNNEQFF	TGTGCCAGCAGTAAGGGACTAGCGGGAAACAATGAGCAGTTCTTC
TRBV9	-	TRBJ1-2	-	CASSVEDRNYGYTF	TGTGCCAGCAGCGTAGAGGACAGAAACTATGGCTACACCTTC
TRBV19	-	TRBJ2-1	TRBD1	CASSIRDRDGDEQFF	TGTGCCAGTAGTATCCGTGACAGGGATGGGGATGAGCAGTTCTTC
TRBV6-2/TRBV6-3	-	TRBJ2-3	TRBD2	CASSSTSSGASTDTQYF	TGTGCCAGCAGTTCCACCTCTAGCGGAGCTAGCACAGATACGCAGTATTTT
TRBV7-8	-	TRBJ1-5	TRBD1	CASSFGTGRNQPQHF	TGTGCCAGCAGCTTTGGGACAGGGAGGAATCAGCCCCAGCATTTT
TRBV2	-	TRBJ2-6	-	CASDSGANVLTF	TGTGCCAGCGACTCTGGGGCCAACGTCCTGACTTTC
TRBV28	few	TRBJ1-4	-	CASSPAGKLFF	TGTGCCAGCAGTCCCGCCGGAAAACTGTTTTTT
TRBV14	-	TRBJ1-2	-	CASSRAYNYGYTF	TGTGCCAGCAGCCGGGCCTATAACTATGGCTACACCTTC
TRBV6-1	-	TRBJ2-1	-	CASSERGGNEQFF	TGTGCCAGCAGTGAAAGGGGGGGCAATGAGCAGTTCTTC
TRBV11-2	-	TRBJ2-5	-	CASSFGIQETQYF	TGTGCCAGCAGCTTTGGGATACAAGAGACCCAGTACTTC
TRBV7-9	-	TRBJ2-7	TRBD1	CASSSIGSRDSYEQYF	TGTGCCAGCAGCTCAATAGGATCCCGGGACAGCTACGAGCAGTACTTC
TRBV6-5	-	TRBJ2-7	TRBD2	CASWTRGVYEQYF	TGTGCCAGCTGGACGCGGGGGGTCTACGAGCAGTACTTC
TRBV2	few	TRBJ2-7	-	CASSAGQLYEQYF	TGTGCCAGCAGCGCGGGACAGCTATACGAGCAGTACTTC
TRBV7-9	-	TRBJ2-7	-	CASSPRAGEQYF	TGTGCCAGCAGCCCCCGGGCGGGTGAGCAGTACTTC
TRBV19	-	TRBJ2-1	TRBD2	CASRGLAGASGNEQFF	TGTGCCAGTAGAGGATTAGCGGGAGCATCGGGAAATGAGCAGTTCTTC
TRBV5-1	-	TRBJ2-3	-	CASSSPGSDTQYF	TGCGCCAGCAGCTCCCCAGGGTCAGATACGCAGTATTTT
TRBV9	-	TRBJ2-1	-	CASSVSSEQFF	TGTGCCAGCAGCGTTTCTAGTGAGCAGTTCTTC
TRBV3-1/TRBV3-2	once	TRBJ2-7	TRBD2	CASSSTGLAQSYEQYF	TGTGCCAGCAGCTCGACGGGACTAGCGCAATCCTACGAGCAGTACTTC
TRBV9	-	TRBJ2-3	TRBD2	CASATGTSVSTDTQYF	TGTGCCAGCGCTACCGGGACTAGCGTTAGCACAGATACGCAGTATTTT
TRBV6-5	-	TRBJ2-7	-	CASSYSGGWYEQYF	TGTGCCAGCAGTTACTCTGGCGGTTGGTACGAGCAGTACTTC
TRBV12-3/TRBV12-4	-	TRBJ2-7	TRBD1	CASNFTGDEQYF	TGTGCCAGCAATTTCACAGGGGACGAGCAGTACTTC
TRBV24-1	-	TRBJ2-1	TRBD1	CATSTGTGGMGSILPSYNEQFF	TGTGCCACCAGTACCGGGACAGGGGGCATGGGGAGTATTCTCCCGTCCTACAATGAGCAGTTCTTC
TRBV3-1/TRBV3-2	-	TRBJ2-1	TRBD2	CASSQEPSGTSYNEQFF	TGTGCCAGCAGCCAAGAGCCCAGCGGGACCTCCTACAATGAGCAGTTCTTC
TRBV27	-	TRBJ2-1	-	CASSLDGWNEQFF	TGTGCCAGCAGTTTGGATGGATGGAATGAGCAGTTCTTC
TRBV19	-	TRBJ2-7	TRBD1	CASSKTGDRYEQYF	TGTGCCAGTAGTAAGACAGGGGATCGGTACGAGCAGTACTTC
TRBV21-1	once	TRBJ1-4	-	CASSKTGLGLSNEKLFF	TGTGCCAGCAGTAAAACAGGGTTGGGTCTCTCTAATGAAAAACTGTTTTTT
TRBV28	-	TRBJ2-7	-	CASSYPGPYEQYF	TGTGCCAGCAGTTACCCCGGCCCCTACGAGCAGTACTTC
TRBV2	-	TRBJ1-6	-	CASAYRRGVNASPLHF	TGTGCCAGCGCCTACCGACGGGGGGTAAATGCTTCACCCCTCCACTTT
TRBV28	once	TRBJ2-7	TRBD1	CASSFPGQGYEQYF	TGTGCCAGCAGTTTCCCGGGACAGGGCTACGAGCAGTACTTC
TRBV19	-	TRBJ2-7	TRBD1	CASSTTGGTYEQYF	TGTGCCAGTAGCACGACAGGGGGCACCTACGAGCAGTACTTC
TRBV9	-	TRBJ2-1	TRBD2	CASTPSGGYNEQFF	TGTGCCAGCACCCCTAGCGGAGGCTACAATGAGCAGTTCTTC
TRBV10-2	-	TRBJ2-7	-	CASRPPTGAEQYF	TGCGCCAGCAGGCCACCTACGGGGGCCGAGCAGTACTTC
TRBV24-1	-	TRBJ2-3	-	CATSDVAGGSYTQYF	TGTGCCACCAGTGACGTAGCTGGGGGTTCCTATACGCAGTATTTT
TRBV6-4	-	TRBJ1-1	TRBD1	CASSAGTGGAEAFF	TGTGCCAGCAGTGCGGGGACAGGGGGAGCTGAAGCTTTCTTT
TRBV5-4	-	TRBJ2-5	TRBD2	CDKPGLAEMKFQETQYF	TGTGACAAACCGGGACTAGCGGAAATGAAATTCCAAGAGACCCAGTACTTC
TRBV19	-	TRBJ1-5	TRBD1	CASSRGQGSNQPQHF	TGTGCCAGTAGTAGGGGACAGGGATCTAATCAGCCCCAGCATTTT
TRBV7-9	-	TRBJ2-5	-	CASSIQETQYF	TGTGCCAGCAGCATCCAAGAGACCCAGTACTTC
TRBV21-1	-	TRBJ2-7	-	CASSNLQGAYEQYF	TGTGCCAGCAGCAACTTGCAGGGGGCCTACGAGCAGTACTTC
TRBV3-1/TRBV3-2	-	TRBJ1-3	-	CASSQVFLTPSGNTIYF	TGTGCCAGCAGCCAAGTGTTCCTAACACCCTCTGGAAACACCATATATTTT
TRBV4-3	-	TRBJ1-1	-	CASSQVGGRNTEAFF	TGCGCCAGCAGCCAAGTAGGGGGACGGAACACTGAAGCTTTCTTT
TRBV7-8	-	TRBJ1-1	TRBD1	CASSSIRTGGAFF	TGTGCCAGCAGCTCAATAAGGACAGGGGGAGCTTTCTTT
TRBV5-4	-	TRBJ2-1	TRBD2	CASSLFTGTSPNEQFF	TGTGCCAGCAGCTTGTTCACCGGGACTAGCCCTAATGAGCAGTTCTTC
TRBV19	-	TRBJ1-6	TRBD1	CASRRTGGNSPLHF	TGTGCCAGTAGACGAACAGGGGGTAATTCACCCCTCCACTTT
TRBV6-6	-	TRBJ1-1	TRBD1	CASSIGTGKAEAFF	TGTGCCAGCAGTATCGGGACAGGGAAGGCTGAAGCTTTCTTT
TRBV11-2	-	TRBJ1-1	TRBD1	CASSLDPGAPTGPNTEAFF	TGTGCCAGCAGCTTAGACCCTGGGGCGCCGACAGGGCCGAACACTGAAGCTTTCTTT
TRBV5-1	-	TRBJ2-1	TRBD2	CASSLGILSGRGYEQFF	TGCGCCAGCAGCTTGGGGATCTTAAGCGGGAGGGGATATGAGCAGTTCTTC
TRBV7-3	-	TRBJ2-1	-	CASSSTRPSHEQFF	TGTGCCAGCAGCTCGACGAGGCCTAGTCATGAGCAGTTCTTC
TRBV7-3	-	TRBJ2-1	TRBD2	CASSWKTSGRYNEQFF	TGTGCCAGCAGCTGGAAGACTAGCGGGAGGTACAATGAGCAGTTCTTC
TRBV5-1	-	TRBJ2-1	-	CASSLAGKGYEQFF	TGCGCCAGCAGCTTGGCGGGGAAAGGTTACGAGCAGTTCTTC
TRBV21-1	-	TRBJ2-7	-	CASSKVGLAGGTQSYEQYF	TGTGCCAGCAGCAAAGTAGGCCTAGCGGGAGGAACCCAATCCTACGAGCAGTACTTC
TRBV5-6	-	TRBJ1-3	-	CASSLGGRAGNTIYF	TGTGCCAGCAGCTTGGGTGGCCGGGCAGGAAACACCATATATTTT
TRBV5-6	-	TRBJ2-2	-	CASSLRQIGTGELFF	TGTGCCAGCAGCTTGAGGCAGATTGGGACCGGGGAGCTGTTTTTT